This passage covers 3 T cell receptor beta chains from one sample sequenced in a study of read filtering for tumor transcriptome and immune sequencing. This library used roughly 370 ng RNA and molecular barcoded adaptors spanning alpha/delta and beta/gamma chains. TCRdb used MiXCR to reprocess the reads, holding one entry per CDR3 protein. Among 100,000 to 150,000 distinct CDR3 sequences listed, roughly 13% were seen once. Input material: a population of CD138-negative cells sorted from bone marrow. Receptors were obtained from a donor at least 40 years old with multiple myeloma.

This clonotype was seen at least ten times. The V and J genes are TRBV4-3 and TRBJ2-6; no firm D call. V was shortened by 0 bases and J by 2 bases, with 14 bases between the two germline ends. The CDR3 is made up of 18 amino acids. Germline V gene sequence: CDR1 LGHNA, CDR2 YSLEER. Here the CDR3 DNA reads TGCGCCAGCAGCCAAGACCCTCGAAAAGGGACTGGGGCCAACGTCCTGACTTTC. Amino acids: CASSQDPRKGTGANVLTF.

Ten or more counts support this clonotype. Written as DNA, the CDR3 is TGTGCCAGCAGTTACTTGACAGGGGAGACAGATACGCAGTATTTT. Translating it yields CASSYLTGETDTQYF. This chain links TRBV6-2 or TRBV6-3 with TRBJ2-3; TRBD1 matches at 8 bases. Looked up from germline, CDR1 is MNHEY and CDR2 is SVGEGT. The CDR3 is made up of 15 amino acids. Trimming removed 1 base from V and 3 bases from J; junction bases left unmatched: 3.

This clonotype was found many times. The rearrangement links TRBV3-1 to TRBJ2-7; D perhaps matches TRBD1 (5 bases). The V end was cut by 4 bases, the J end by 0 bases, with 13 bases between. Per germline, CDR1 LGHDT and CDR2 YNNKEL (reference sequence). The CDR3 contains 15 residues. The CDR3 spells CASSRNRQSSYEQYF. CDR3 coding DNA: TGTGCCAGCAGCCGCAACCGACAGAGCTCCTACGAGCAGTACTTC.